The clone carrying this TCR beta chain was counted at least ten times. As yet, its antigen is unknown. The CDR3 end falls 3 residues outside the read, so it is completed with the germline J gene. Control and CVID samples contributed equal amounts of genomic DNA. Profiling relied on immunoSEQ multiplex PCR, and the TCRdb table lists in-frame clones only, not all of them. This sample carries 30,000 to 40,000 clones, none of them present only once. Germline trimming cut 3 bases from V and 0 bases from J; bases unmatched to any gene: 10. This CDR3 spans 17 amino acids. This sample stems from a study of T cell clonality in common variable immunodeficiency. Study-level results: CVID subjects shared fewer TCRbeta clones than healthy controls did. Common variable immunodeficiency TCR beta sequences reportedly had fewer deletions and N-nucleotide insertions. CVID subjects showed higher TCRbeta clonality than healthy controls.

Sample: peripheral blood mononuclear cells. The chain links TRBV12-3 or TRBV12-4 to TRBJ1-1, with 7 bases identical to TRBD1. This clonotype was obtained from a human donor with common variable immunodeficiency. Here the CDR3 reads CASSLRGGGRMNTEAFF. The CDR3 bases that were read are TGTGCCAGCAGTTTGAGAGGGGGCGGGAGAATGAACACTGAA.